The present entry profiles one T cell receptor (beta chain) with its context. The antigen remains undetermined. One end of the junction is discordant with germline, which a read error may explain. These data come from a study of blood T cells in healthy people across ages. Then a second PCR, running roughly 7 to 11 cycles, was carried out with a sample-barcoded 5' primer and a J-beta primer mix. Any given sample supplied a minimum of 3 million CDR3-containing paired-end reads. In TCRdb, the 5' RACE reads were re-called with MiXCR into one record per CDR3 protein. Here the sample spans approximately 800,000 distinct CDR3 sequences, approximately 67% being singletons. The CDR3 is 15 residues long. Germline V gives CDR1 SGHRS, CDR2 YFSETQ. Overall study results and limits: Without sorted subsets, naive and antigen-experienced compartments could not be conclusively compared. Per million T cells, TCR beta diversity dropped roughly linearly as age increased.

The sample taken for sequencing was blood. The TCR originated in a young man in good health. The chain links TRBV5-1 to TRBJ1-2, with 7 nucleotides matching TRBD1. The DNA for the CDR3 is TGCACCAGCAGCTCCCGGGACAGCTACTTGAAGGGCTACACCTTC. Its protein is CTSSSRDSYLKGYTF.